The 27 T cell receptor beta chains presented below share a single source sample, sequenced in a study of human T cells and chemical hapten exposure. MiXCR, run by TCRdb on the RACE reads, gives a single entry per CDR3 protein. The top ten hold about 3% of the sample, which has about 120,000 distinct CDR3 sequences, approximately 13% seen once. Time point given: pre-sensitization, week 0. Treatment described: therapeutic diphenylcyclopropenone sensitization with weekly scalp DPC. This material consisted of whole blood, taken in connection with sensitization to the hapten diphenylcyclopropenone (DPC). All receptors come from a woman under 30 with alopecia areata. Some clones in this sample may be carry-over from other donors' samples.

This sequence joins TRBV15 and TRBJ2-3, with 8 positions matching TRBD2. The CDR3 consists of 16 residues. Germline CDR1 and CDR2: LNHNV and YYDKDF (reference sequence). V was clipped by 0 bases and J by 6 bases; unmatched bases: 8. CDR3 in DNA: TGTGCCACCAGCAGAGATCGACGGCGGGGGGTTGATACGCAGTATTTT. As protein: CATSRDRRRGVDTQYF. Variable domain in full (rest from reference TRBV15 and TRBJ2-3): DAMVIQNPRYQVTQFGKPVTLSCSQTLNHNVMYWYQQKSSQAPKLLFHYYDKDFNNEADTPDNFQSRRPNTSFCFLDIRSPGLGDTAMYLCATSRDRRRGVDTQYFGPGTRLTVL.

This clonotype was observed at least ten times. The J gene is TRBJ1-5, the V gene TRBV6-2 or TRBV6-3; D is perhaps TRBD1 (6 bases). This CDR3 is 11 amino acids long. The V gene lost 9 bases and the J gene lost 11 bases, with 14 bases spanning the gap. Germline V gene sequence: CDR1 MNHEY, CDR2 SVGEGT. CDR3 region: CASSNRETQHF. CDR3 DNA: TGTGCCAGTTCGAACAGGGAGACCCAGCATTTT.

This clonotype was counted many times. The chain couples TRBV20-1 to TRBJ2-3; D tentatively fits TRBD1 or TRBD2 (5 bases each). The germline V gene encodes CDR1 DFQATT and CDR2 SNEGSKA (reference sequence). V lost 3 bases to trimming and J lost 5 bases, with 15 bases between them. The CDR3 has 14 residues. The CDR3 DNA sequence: TGCAGTGCTAGTATGGGGGAAGAAGGAGATACGCAGTATTTT. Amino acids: CSASMGEEGDTQYF.

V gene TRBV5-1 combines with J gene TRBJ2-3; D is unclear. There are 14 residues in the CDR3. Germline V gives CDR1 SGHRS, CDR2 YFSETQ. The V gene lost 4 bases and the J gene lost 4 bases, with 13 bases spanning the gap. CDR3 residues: CASSPAGGADTQYF. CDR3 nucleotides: TGCGCCAGCAGCCCGGCCGGCGGAGCAGATACGCAGTATTTT.

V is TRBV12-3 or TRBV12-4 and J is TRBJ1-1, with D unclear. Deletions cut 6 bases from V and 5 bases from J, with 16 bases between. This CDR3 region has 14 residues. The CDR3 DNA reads TGTGCCAGCAGGACGGGTCGGGTCGCTACTGAAGCTTTCTTT. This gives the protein CASRTGRVATEAFF.

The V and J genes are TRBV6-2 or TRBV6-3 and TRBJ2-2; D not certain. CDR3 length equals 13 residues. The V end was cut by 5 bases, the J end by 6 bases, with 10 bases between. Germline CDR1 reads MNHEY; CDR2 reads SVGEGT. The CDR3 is CASSENNPGELFF. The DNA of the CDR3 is TGTGCCAGCAGTGAAAACAACCCCGGGGAGCTGTTTTTT.

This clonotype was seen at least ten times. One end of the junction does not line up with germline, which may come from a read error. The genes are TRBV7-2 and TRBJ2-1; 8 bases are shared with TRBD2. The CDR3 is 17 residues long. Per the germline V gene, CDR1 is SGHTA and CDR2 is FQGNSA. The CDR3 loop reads CASSRRRGALSYNEQFF. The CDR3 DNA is TGTGCCAGCAGCCGGCGGCGGGGGGCCCTATCCTATAATGAGCAGTTCTTC.

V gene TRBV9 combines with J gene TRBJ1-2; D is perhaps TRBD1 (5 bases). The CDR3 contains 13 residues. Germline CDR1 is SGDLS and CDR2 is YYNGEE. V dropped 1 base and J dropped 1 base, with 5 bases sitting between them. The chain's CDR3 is CASSVQGNYGYTF. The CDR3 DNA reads TGTGCCAGCAGCGTACAGGGTAACTATGGCTACACCTTC.

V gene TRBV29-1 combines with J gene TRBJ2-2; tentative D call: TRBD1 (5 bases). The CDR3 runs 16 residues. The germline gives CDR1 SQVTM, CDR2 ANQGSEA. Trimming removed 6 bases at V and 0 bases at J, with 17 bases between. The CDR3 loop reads CSVLKGPNANTGELFF. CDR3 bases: TGCAGCGTCCTCAAGGGGCCGAACGCGAACACCGGGGAGCTGTTTTTT.

This chain's CDR3 is CASSVDPIAPLHF. In nucleotides, the CDR3 is TGTGCCAGCAGTGTCGACCCGATCGCACCCCTCCACTTT. V usage is TRBV6-2 or TRBV6-3 and J usage is TRBJ1-6, with D unresolved. CDR1 and CDR2 from the germline V gene are MNHEY and SVGEGT. V gave up 5 bases and J gave up 11 bases, with 13 bases separating them. The CDR3 consists of 13 residues.

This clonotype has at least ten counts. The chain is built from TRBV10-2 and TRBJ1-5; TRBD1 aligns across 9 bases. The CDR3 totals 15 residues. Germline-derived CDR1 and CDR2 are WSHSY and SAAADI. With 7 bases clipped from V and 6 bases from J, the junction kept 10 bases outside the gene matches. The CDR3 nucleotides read TGCGCCAGCACCGCCCGGGACAGGGAGGGTCAGCCCCAGCATTTT. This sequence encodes CASTARDREGQPQHF.

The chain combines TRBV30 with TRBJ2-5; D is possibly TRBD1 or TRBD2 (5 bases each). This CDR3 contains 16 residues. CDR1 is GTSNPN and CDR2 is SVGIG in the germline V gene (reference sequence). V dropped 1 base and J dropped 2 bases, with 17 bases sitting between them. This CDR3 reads CAWSGGAYSQQETQYF. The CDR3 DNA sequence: TGTGCCTGGAGTGGAGGGGCGTACTCTCAACAAGAGACCCAGTACTTC.

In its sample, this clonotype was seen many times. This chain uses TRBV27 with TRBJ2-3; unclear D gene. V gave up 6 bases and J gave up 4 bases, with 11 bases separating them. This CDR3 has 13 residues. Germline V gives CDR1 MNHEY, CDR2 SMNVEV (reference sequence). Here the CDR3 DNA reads TGTGCCAGCAGCTATAGCATAGCAGATACGCAGTATTTT. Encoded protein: CASSYSIADTQYF.

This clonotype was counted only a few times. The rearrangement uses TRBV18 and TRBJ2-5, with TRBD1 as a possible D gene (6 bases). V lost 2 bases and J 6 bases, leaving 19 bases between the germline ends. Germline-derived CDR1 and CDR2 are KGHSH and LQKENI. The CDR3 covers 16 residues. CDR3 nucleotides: TGTGCCAGCTCACCATCGTGGACAGCCGGACGGAAGACCCAGTACTTC. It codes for CASSPSWTAGRKTQYF. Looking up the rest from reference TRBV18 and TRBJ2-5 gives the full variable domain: NAGVMQNPRHLVRRRGQEARLRCSPMKGHSHVYWYRQLPEEGLKFMVYLQKENIIDESGMPKERFSAEFPKEGPSILRIQQVVRGDSAAYFCASSPSWTAGRKTQYFGPGTRLLVL.

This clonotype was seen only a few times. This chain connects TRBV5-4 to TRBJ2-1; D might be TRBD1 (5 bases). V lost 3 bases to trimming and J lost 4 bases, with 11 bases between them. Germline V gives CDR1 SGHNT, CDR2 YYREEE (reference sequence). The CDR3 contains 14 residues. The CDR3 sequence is CASSSPDTYNEQFF. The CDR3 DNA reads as TGTGCCAGCAGCTCCCCGGACACTTACAATGAGCAGTTCTTC.

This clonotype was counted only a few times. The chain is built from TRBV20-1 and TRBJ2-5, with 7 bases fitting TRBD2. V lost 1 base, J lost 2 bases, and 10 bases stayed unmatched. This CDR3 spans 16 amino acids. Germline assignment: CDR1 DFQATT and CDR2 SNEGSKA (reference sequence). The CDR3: CSARVPLSGMQETQYF. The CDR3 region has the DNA TGCAGTGCTAGAGTCCCCCTAAGCGGGATGCAAGAGACCCAGTACTTC.

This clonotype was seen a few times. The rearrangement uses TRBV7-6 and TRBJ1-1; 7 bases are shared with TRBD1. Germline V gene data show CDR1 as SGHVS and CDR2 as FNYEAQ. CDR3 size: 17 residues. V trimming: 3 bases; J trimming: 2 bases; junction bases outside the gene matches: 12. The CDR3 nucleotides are TGTGCCAGCAGCTTGGTAGGGTCGGGGACAGCTAACACTGAAGCTTTCTTT. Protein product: CASSLVGSGTANTEAFF. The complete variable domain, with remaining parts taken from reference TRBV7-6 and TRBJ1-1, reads GAGVSQSPRYKVTKRGQDVALRCDPISGHVSLYWYRQALGQGPEFLTYFNYEAQQDKSGLPNDRFSAERPEGSISTLTIQRTEQRDSAMYRCASSLVGSGTANTEAFFGQGTRLTVV.

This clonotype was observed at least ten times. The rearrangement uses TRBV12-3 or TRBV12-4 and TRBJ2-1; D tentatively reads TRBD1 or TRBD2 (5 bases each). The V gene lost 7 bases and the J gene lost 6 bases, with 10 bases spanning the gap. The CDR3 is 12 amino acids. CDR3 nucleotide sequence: TGTGCCAGCACCCTTGGGGGCAATGAGCAGTTCTTC. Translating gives CASTLGGNEQFF.

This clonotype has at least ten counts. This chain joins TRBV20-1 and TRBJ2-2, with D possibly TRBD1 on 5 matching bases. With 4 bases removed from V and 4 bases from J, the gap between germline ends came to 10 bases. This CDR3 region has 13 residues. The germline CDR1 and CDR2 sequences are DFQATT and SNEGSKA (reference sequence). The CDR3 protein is CSAMRQPTGELFF. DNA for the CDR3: TGCAGTGCTATGAGACAGCCCACCGGGGAGCTGTTTTTT.

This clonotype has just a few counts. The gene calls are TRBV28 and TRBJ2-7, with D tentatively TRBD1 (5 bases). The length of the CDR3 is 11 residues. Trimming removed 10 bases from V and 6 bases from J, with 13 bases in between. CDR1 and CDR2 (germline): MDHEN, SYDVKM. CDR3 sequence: CAIIRGSEQYF. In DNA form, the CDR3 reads TGTGCCATCATAAGGGGCTCCGAGCAGTACTTC.

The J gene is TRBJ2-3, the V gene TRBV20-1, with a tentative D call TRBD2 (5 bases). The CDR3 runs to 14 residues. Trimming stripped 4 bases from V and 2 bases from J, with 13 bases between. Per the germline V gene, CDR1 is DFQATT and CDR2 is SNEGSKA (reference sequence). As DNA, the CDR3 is TGCAGTGCTAACCGGGGAGTCCACACAGATACGCAGTATTTT. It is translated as CSANRGVHTDTQYF.

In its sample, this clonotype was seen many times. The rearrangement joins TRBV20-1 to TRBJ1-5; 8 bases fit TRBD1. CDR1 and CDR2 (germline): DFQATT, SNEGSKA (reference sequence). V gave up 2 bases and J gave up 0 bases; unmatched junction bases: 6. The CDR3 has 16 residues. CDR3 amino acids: CSARLQGESSNQPQHF. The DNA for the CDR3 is TGCAGTGCTAGATTACAGGGGGAGAGTAGCAATCAGCCCCAGCATTTT.

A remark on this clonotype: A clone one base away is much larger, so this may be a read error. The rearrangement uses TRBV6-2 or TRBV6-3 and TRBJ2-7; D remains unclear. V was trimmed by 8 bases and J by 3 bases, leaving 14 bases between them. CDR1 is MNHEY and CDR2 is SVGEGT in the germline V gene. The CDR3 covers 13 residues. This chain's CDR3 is CASARNSSYEQYF. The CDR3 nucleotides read TGTGCCAGCGCGAGGAACAGCAGCTACGAGCAGTACTTC.

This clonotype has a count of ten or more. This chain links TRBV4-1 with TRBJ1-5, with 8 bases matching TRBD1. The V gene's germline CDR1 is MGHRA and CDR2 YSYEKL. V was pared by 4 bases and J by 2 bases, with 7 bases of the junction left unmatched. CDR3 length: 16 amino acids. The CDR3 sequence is CASSPQGQGGNQPQHF. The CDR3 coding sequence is TGCGCCAGCAGCCCCCAAGGACAGGGAGGCAATCAGCCCCAGCATTTT.

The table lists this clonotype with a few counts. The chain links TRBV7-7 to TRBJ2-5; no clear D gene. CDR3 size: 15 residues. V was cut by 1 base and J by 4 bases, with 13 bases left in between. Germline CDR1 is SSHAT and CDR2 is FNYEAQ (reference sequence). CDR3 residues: CASSLGWSLRETQYF. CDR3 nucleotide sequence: TGTGCCAGCAGCTTAGGTTGGAGTCTAAGAGAGACCCAGTACTTC. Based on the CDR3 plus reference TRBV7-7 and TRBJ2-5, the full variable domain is GAGVSQSPRYKVTKRGQDVTLRCDPISSHATLYWYQQALGQGPEFLTYFNYEAQPDKSGLPSDRFSAERPEGSISTLTIQRTEQRDSAMYRCASSLGWSLRETQYFGPGTRLLVL.

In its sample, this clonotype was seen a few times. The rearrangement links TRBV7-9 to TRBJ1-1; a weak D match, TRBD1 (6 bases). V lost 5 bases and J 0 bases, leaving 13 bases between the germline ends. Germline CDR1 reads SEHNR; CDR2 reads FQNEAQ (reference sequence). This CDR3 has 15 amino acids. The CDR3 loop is CASSTGQSMNTEAFF. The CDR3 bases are TGTGCCAGCAGCACCGGACAGTCCATGAACACTGAAGCTTTCTTT.

This CDR3 is CSVRDRNTEAFF. CDR3 coding DNA: TGCAGCGTGCGGGACAGGAACACTGAAGCTTTCTTT. The rearrangement uses TRBV29-1 and TRBJ1-1; 7 positions agree with TRBD1. CDR3 length: 12 amino acids. In germline, CDR1 is SQVTM, CDR2 ANQGSEA. The ends lost 6 bases at V and 1 base at J; junction bases unmatched: 2.